This T cell receptor (beta chain) was observed in a study of Ad26.COV2.S vaccination and SARS-CoV-2 variants. Study at large: Into the muscle, Ad26.COV2.S was dosed once or twice, 56 days apart.

Of note for this clone: The target antigen is unknown.

In germline, CDR1 is SGHRS, CDR2 YFSETQ. CDR3 length: 13 residues. Unmatched junction bases numbered 1, after V lost 4 bases and J lost 4 bases. Profiled with immunoSEQ multiplex PCR; TCRdb holds only in-frame clones, not every one. Of roughly 410,000 clones listed, under 90% are singletons. Noted treatment: approximately 18 received Ad26.COV2.S at low or high dose, single or two shots; 5 received placebo; per-sample allocation not given. Samples were taken on day 63 after the first vaccine or placebo injection. Study-wide points: Non-spike TCR breadth did not differ much between vaccine and placebo recipients. Spike-specific CD8+ and CD4+ T cell responses reportedly showed substantial breadth after vaccination.

Here the sequenced sample was peripheral blood, taken in a trial of Ad26.COV2.S vaccine versus placebo. The rearrangement links TRBV5-1 to TRBJ1-5; 8 nucleotides line up with TRBD1. This sequence originates from a person aged 18-65 years who received the Ad26.COV2.S COVID-19 vaccine or a placebo. CDR3 bases: TGCGCCAGCAGCCGGACAGGGAATCAGCCCCAGCATTTT. This gives the protein CASSRTGNQPQHF.